This passage covers 25 T cell receptor beta chains from one sample sequenced in a study of molecular identifiers for immune sequencing clone quantification. One entry per CDR3 protein results from TCRdb running MiXCR on the PCR reads. This table has under 600,000 distinct CDR3 sequences, around 23% appearing once. The sequenced sample consisted of naive CD8+ T cells from blood, with Jurkat cell RNA spiked in. Documented subset: FACS-sorted CD8+CD4-CCR7+CD45RA+ naive T cells. All receptors come from a human donor in good health. Some libraries in this study had Jurkat cell RNA spiked in.

This clonotype has only a few counts. V usage is TRBV7-8 and J usage is TRBJ2-1; TRBD2 matches at 8 bases. V was pared by 4 bases and J by 3 bases, with 8 bases of the junction left unmatched. CDR3 length equals 16 residues. CDR1 is SGHVS and CDR2 is FQNEAQ in the germline V gene. In nucleotides, the CDR3 is TGTGCCAGCAGCTCCTGGGGGCGGGGGGACTACAATGAGCAGTTCTTC. Encoded protein: CASSSWGRGDYNEQFF.

On this clonotype itself: An end of the junction does not agree with germline; a read error may underlie this. The chain recombines TRBV7-4 with TRBJ1-4; maybe TRBD1 (6 bases). The CDR3 length is 16 residues. CDR1 and CDR2 from the germline V gene are SGHVT and SQSDAQ. Written as DNA, the CDR3 is TGTGCCAGCACCTTATACCCAGGGGAAACTAATGAAAAACTGTTTTTT. Amino acid sequence: CASTLYPGETNEKLFF.

This clonotype was seen ten or more times. The chain is built from TRBV7-9 and TRBJ1-4; a possible D gene is TRBD1 (5 bases). CDR1 and CDR2 from the germline V gene are SEHNR and FQNEAQ (reference sequence). This CDR3 has 16 residues. Trimming took 6 bases from V and 0 from J, leaving 14 bases between them. The CDR3 region is CASSQTDSATNEKLFF. The CDR3, as DNA: TGTGCCAGCAGTCAAACCGACAGTGCAACTAATGAAAAACTGTTTTTT. Looking up the rest from reference TRBV7-9 and TRBJ1-4 gives the full variable domain: DTGVSQNPRHKITKRGQNVTFRCDPISEHNRLYWYRQTLGQGPEFLTYFQNEAQLEKSRLLSDRFSAERPKGSFSTLEIQRTEQGDSAMYLCASSQTDSATNEKLFFGSGTQLSVL.

A word on this clonotype: This could be a read error, since a much larger clone is one nucleotide away. V is TRBV2 and J is TRBJ2-7, with 7 bases lining up with TRBD2. The CDR3 spans 17 residues. V shed 10 bases, J shed 0 bases, and the junction held 18 bases outside the gene matches. The V gene's germline CDR1 is SNHLY and CDR2 FYNNEI. The CDR3 spells CANTVASGQTSSYEQYF. Written as DNA, the CDR3 is TGTGCCAACACTGTGGCTAGCGGCCAAACTAGCTCCTACGAGCAGTACTTC.

The chain links TRBV6-2 or TRBV6-3 to TRBJ1-1; perhaps TRBD1 as D (5 bases). CDR1 MNHEY and CDR2 SVGEGT come from the germline V gene. The CDR3 sequence is 14 residues long. Trimming took 10 bases from V and 2 from J, leaving 17 bases between them. As DNA, the CDR3 is TGTGCCACCGACCAGGCAGGGCCAAACACTGAAGCTTTCTTT. Protein product: CATDQAGPNTEAFF.

The table lists this clonotype with many counts. The genes are TRBV9 and TRBJ2-7; D is uncertain. The CDR3 has 14 amino acids. Germline V gene lookup returns CDR1 SGDLS and CDR2 YYNGEE. V dropped 0 bases and J dropped 2 bases, with 9 bases sitting between them. The CDR3 DNA is TGTGCCAGCAGCGTAGGGGCAGGAACCTACGAGCAGTACTTC. This sequence encodes CASSVGAGTYEQYF.

The CDR3 sequence is CASRERRTGEFNEQYF. Here the CDR3 DNA reads TGTGCCAGCAGGGAACGAAGGACAGGGGAATTCAACGAGCAGTACTTC. The chain couples TRBV2 to TRBJ2-7, with 9 nucleotides matching TRBD1. V shed 6 bases and J 5 bases; nucleotides not matched to a gene: 14. Germline CDR1 SNHLY, CDR2 FYNNEI. The CDR3 has 16 amino acids.

The chain uses TRBV4-1 and TRBJ1-1; D ambiguous. Trimming took off 0 bases at V and 5 bases at J, with 13 bases between the two ends. Germline CDR1 MGHRA, CDR2 YSYEKL. This CDR3 is built from 15 residues. In DNA form, the CDR3 reads TGCGCCAGCAGCCAAGACCGGACGTTAGGTACTGAAGCTTTCTTT. Protein product: CASSQDRTLGTEAFF.

The rearrangement uses TRBV7-9 and TRBJ1-3; no clear D. Germline V gene sequence: CDR1 SEHNR, CDR2 FQNEAQ (reference sequence). CDR3 size: 16 residues. V was pared by 2 bases and J by 1 base, with 12 bases between. The CDR3 coding sequence is TGTGCCAGCAGCTTAAGACGGGCTCTTTCTGGAAACACCATATATTTT. It specifies CASSLRRALSGNTIYF.

This chain uses TRBV4-1 with TRBJ2-1; D may be TRBD1 (6 bases). Per the germline V gene, CDR1 is MGHRA and CDR2 is YSYEKL. The V end lost 3 bases, the J end lost 0 bases, and 21 bases lay between the germline ends. CDR3 size: 19 residues. Written as DNA, the CDR3 is TGCGCCAGCAGCCAGACTACCAGCTCTACAGGGCTCTCCTACAATGAGCAGTTCTTC. Amino acid sequence: CASSQTTSSTGLSYNEQFF.

Notes on this clonotype: A much larger clone lies a single base off, so this may be a read error. The chain carries TRBV11-2 and TRBJ2-4, with unresolved D. The CDR3 covers 13 residues. Trimming pared 7 bases from V and 6 bases from J, leaving 13 bases between. CDR1 SGHAT and CDR2 FQNNGV come from the germline V gene. CDR3 region: CASNYHSGNIQYF. The CDR3 DNA sequence: TGTGCCAGCAACTACCACTCAGGAAACATTCAGTACTTC.

This clonotype was recorded many times. The CDR3 loop is CASSEWTSGDTQYF. The CDR3 DNA sequence: TGTGCCAGCAGCGAATGGACTAGCGGAGATACGCAGTATTTT. The genes are TRBV9 and TRBJ2-3, with 10 positions matching TRBD2. The germline V gene encodes CDR1 SGDLS and CDR2 YYNGEE. This CDR3 has 14 amino acids. Unmatched junction bases numbered 3, after V lost 3 bases and J lost 5 bases.

In regard to this clonotype: A much larger clone lies one base from this, so it may be a read error. The CDR3 nucleotides are TGTGCCAGCAGCGGACTCGTCAGGGGGGCAACTAATAAAAAACTGTTTTTT. As protein: CASSGLVRGATNKKLFF. The V gene is TRBV7-6, the J gene TRBJ1-4, with 7 bases that match TRBD1. The CDR3 is made up of 17 amino acids. Germline V CDR1 and CDR2: SGHVS, FNYEAQ.

The chain carries TRBV7-9 and TRBJ2-7, with 9 bases fitting TRBD1. Germline-derived CDR1 and CDR2 are SEHNR and FQNEAQ (reference sequence). The CDR3 is made up of 16 amino acids. V lost 4 bases, J lost 5 bases, and 12 bases stayed unmatched. CDR3 coding DNA: TGTGCCAGCAGCTCGCTCCGGGACAGGGATTGGCACGAGCAGTACTTC. Amino acids: CASSSLRDRDWHEQYF. Full variable domain (missing parts from reference TRBV7-9 and TRBJ2-7): DTGVSQNPRHKITKRGQNVTFRCDPISEHNRLYWYRQTLGQGPEFLTYFQNEAQLEKSRLLSDRFSAERPKGSFSTLEIQRTEQGDSAMYLCASSSLRDRDWHEQYFGPGTRLTVT.

This clonotype was detected ten times or more. The genes are TRBV7-2 and TRBJ2-7; 14 bases are a match to TRBD2. The length of the CDR3 is 17 residues. CDR1 is SGHTA and CDR2 is FQGNSA in the germline V gene. The ends lost 5 bases at V and 0 bases at J; junction bases unmatched: 6. This chain's CDR3 is CASSPTSGGESSYEQYF. CDR3 nucleotide sequence: TGTGCCAGCAGCCCGACTAGCGGGGGGGAGAGCTCCTACGAGCAGTACTTC.

V is TRBV6-6 and J is TRBJ1-1; weak D call: TRBD1 (5 bases). This CDR3 region has 13 residues. Trimming removed 5 bases from V and 3 bases from J, with 10 bases in between. Germline-derived CDR1 and CDR2 are MNHNY and SVGAGI (reference sequence). CDR3 loop: CASSQGRYTEAFF. CDR3 sequence (DNA): TGTGCCAGCAGTCAGGGACGTTACACTGAAGCTTTCTTT.

The chain uses TRBV24-1 and TRBJ2-1, with 10 nucleotides matching TRBD1. The CDR3 sequence is 19 residues long. V lost 6 bases to trimming and J lost 4 bases; unmatched junction nucleotides: 17. Germline assignment: CDR1 KGHDR and CDR2 SFDVKD. The CDR3 DNA reads as TGTGCCACCAGTACCGGGGACAGGGGCCGCCCAGGGCCTTACAATGAGCAGTTCTTC. Amino acid sequence: CATSTGDRGRPGPYNEQFF.

In its sample, this clonotype was seen once. The V and J genes are TRBV6-1 and TRBJ2-3; the match to TRBD2 covers 8 bases. Losses at the gene ends were 2 bases for V and 5 bases for J; bases not matched to a gene: 6. Germline V gene lookup returns CDR1 MNHNS and CDR2 SASEGT. The CDR3 contains 15 residues. The CDR3 loop is CASSEYGGAGDTQYF. Here the CDR3 DNA reads TGTGCCAGCAGTGAATACGGGGGGGCAGGAGATACGCAGTATTTT.

This clonotype has just a few counts. The chain combines TRBV24-1 with TRBJ2-7; no clear D gene. The V and J ends lost 2 bases and 5 bases respectively, with 9 bases between them. The germline V gene encodes CDR1 KGHDR and CDR2 SFDVKD. The CDR3 extends over 13 amino acids. CDR3 in amino acids: CATSDSGGHEQYF. CDR3 in DNA: TGTGCCACCAGTGATTCGGGTGGCCACGAGCAGTACTTC.

This chain joins TRBV7-9 and TRBJ2-2; 7 bases map to TRBD1. V lost 3 bases to trimming and J lost 0 bases; unmatched junction nucleotides: 7. The CDR3 is made up of 17 amino acids. The germline CDR1 and CDR2 sequences are SEHNR and FQNEAQ (reference sequence). The CDR3 bases are TGTGCCAGCAGCTTTCTTGACAGGGCCCCGAACACCGGGGAGCTGTTTTTT. Translating gives CASSFLDRAPNTGELFF.

The V gene is TRBV30, the J gene TRBJ2-7, with 12 bases aligning to TRBD1. Per the germline V gene, CDR1 is GTSNPN and CDR2 is SVGIG (reference sequence). The V and J ends lost 1 base and 4 bases, in that order; junction bases with no gene match: 2. The CDR3 sequence is 14 residues long. The chain's CDR3 is CAWSAGQGAYEQYF. The CDR3 DNA sequence: TGTGCCTGGAGTGCGGGACAGGGGGCATACGAGCAGTACTTC.

CDR3 in amino acids: CASSSGVHEQFF. CDR3 coding DNA: TGTGCCAGCAGTTCAGGGGTGCATGAGCAGTTCTTC. This chain uses TRBV6-2 or TRBV6-3 with TRBJ2-1; a weak D match, TRBD1 (6 bases). The CDR3 is 12 amino acids. V lost 4 bases to trimming and J lost 8 bases, with 9 bases between them. CDR1 and CDR2 from the germline V gene are MNHEY and SVGEGT.

This clonotype occurred once. The junction does not match germline at one end; this may be a read error. CDR3 sequence reads: CSATEGRATNHGYTF. The DNA of the CDR3 is TGCAGCGCCACAGAGGGACGAGCAACTAACCATGGCTACACCTTC. The chain joins TRBV29-1 to TRBJ1-2, with TRBD1 as a possible D gene (5 bases). There are 15 residues in the CDR3. Germline-derived CDR1 and CDR2 are SQVTM and ANQGSEA.

The rearrangement uses TRBV6-2 or TRBV6-3 and TRBJ1-2, with a possible D match to TRBD1 (6 bases). CDR1 MNHEY and CDR2 SVGEGT come from the germline V gene. V was shortened by 3 bases and J by 4 bases, with 9 bases between the two germline ends. The CDR3 totals 13 residues. The CDR3 loop reads CASSYWTAYGYTF. CDR3 sequence (DNA): TGTGCCAGCAGTTATTGGACAGCCTATGGCTACACCTTC.

There are a few counts of this clonotype. The V call is TRBV27, the J call TRBJ2-3, with TRBD2 as a possible D gene (6 bases). The CDR3 extends over 15 amino acids. Trimming took off 3 bases at V and 0 bases at J, with 10 bases between the two ends. From germline, CDR1 is MNHEY and CDR2 SMNVEV (reference sequence). This CDR3 is CASSFSLASTDTQYF. The CDR3 DNA is TGTGCCAGCAGTTTTTCTCTAGCGAGCACAGATACGCAGTATTTT.